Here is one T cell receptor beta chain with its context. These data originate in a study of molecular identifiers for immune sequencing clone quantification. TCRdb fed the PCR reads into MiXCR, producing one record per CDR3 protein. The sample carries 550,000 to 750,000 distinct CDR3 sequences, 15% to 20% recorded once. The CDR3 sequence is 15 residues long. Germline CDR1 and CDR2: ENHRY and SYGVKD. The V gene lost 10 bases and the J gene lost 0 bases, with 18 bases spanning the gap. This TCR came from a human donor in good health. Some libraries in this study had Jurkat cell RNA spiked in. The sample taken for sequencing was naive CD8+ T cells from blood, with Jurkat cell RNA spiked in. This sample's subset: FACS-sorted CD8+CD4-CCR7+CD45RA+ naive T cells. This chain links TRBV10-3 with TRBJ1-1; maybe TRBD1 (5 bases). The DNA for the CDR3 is TGTGCCACGTACTCCCCCGGGACGGTGAACACTGAAGCTTTCTTT. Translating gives CATYSPGTVNTEAFF.